This entry describes one T cell receptor beta chain. Compared with the rest of its sample, this clone is medium-sized (0.01 to 0.1%). Its antigen is not yet known. No base-level quality is on record; no much larger clone is a single base apart. The trial excluded patients who had a history of autoimmune disease or who were on systemic immunosuppression. Peripheral blood for TCR sequencing was collected from all dose cohorts at baseline, on cycle 4 day 1, and on cycle 7 day 1. The samples were drawn from a first-in-human, open-label, multicenter phase I dose-escalation trial of ivuxolimab. Adults with locally advanced or metastatic melanoma, renal cell, hepatocellular, or head and neck squamous cell carcinoma were enrolled in the trial. Before TCR sequencing, CD4+ and CD8+ T cells were separately sorted from peripheral blood. This entry comes from a study of OX40 agonist ivuxolimab in advanced cancers. About the full investigation: Ivuxolimab, which targeted the costimulatory receptor OX40 (CD134), was an agonistic, fully human IgG2 monoclonal antibody. Intravenous ivuxolimab was administered to patients every 2 weeks at six dose levels: 0.01, 0.1, 0.3, 1.5, 3 and 10 mg/kg. Among the roughly 52 dose-escalation patients, some 20 had hepatocellular carcinoma, roughly 15 melanoma, 9 renal cell carcinoma and 9 head and neck cancer. In the dose-escalation cohort, 82.7% of patients were male, and the mean age was approximately 60 years, with a range of about 20 to 79. Patients were allowed to have had prior anti-PD-1, anti-PD-L1 or anti-CTLA-4 therapy, and 30% to 50% of the dose-escalation patients had previously received checkpoint inhibitors. Three dose-escalation patients achieved partial responses, one with hepatocellular carcinoma and two with cutaneous melanoma. The purpose of peripheral TCRbeta sequencing was to test whether ivuxolimab changed TCR sequence diversity and led to clonal T-cell expansion. The paper reports the monotherapy dose-escalation portion (N = 52 patients) of the phase I ivuxolimab trial.

Results and caveats for the whole study, not just this receptor: In the 0.1-3.0 mg/kg groups, partial responders were among the patients with the lowest normalized peripheral clonal expansion, particularly in CD8+ T cells. After ivuxolimab, more expanded clones were found on average in CD8+ T cells than in CD4+ T cells. Low levels of normalized T-cell clonal expansion were also seen in some nonresponding patients. At doses of 0.1 to 3.0 mg/kg, clonal expansion of both CD4+ and CD8+ T cells in blood was seen between baseline and week 6. Which antigens the clonally expanded peripheral T cells were specific for was not determined.

For sequencing of the TCRbeta CDR3 region, genomic DNA was extracted from the sorted cells. TCRbeta CDR3 regions were sequenced using the immunoSEQ Assay. Imported from immuneACCESS, the table was reduced by TCRdb to in-frame sequences with V and J called. These copies leave out some clones; in studies compared against another copy, an unresolved V gene accounts for under half, and the cause of the remainder is not known. The sample data list about 76,000 clones, and more than 75% of these were observed just once. The top ten hold 2% to 3% of the sample. V loses 5 bases of germline sequence and J loses 0 bases, and the interval between the two ends is 11 bases. The CDR3 sequence holds 13 residues, the cysteine and phenylalanine included. Only the CDR3 DNA is retained, 39 bases long and in frame from the first base. Taken from the germline V gene (reference sequence), the CDR1 and CDR2 loops are GTSNPN and SVGIG.

The sequence is built from TRBV30 and TRBJ2-7; the D gene could be either TRBD1 or TRBD2, each agreeing at 5 bases. The material was CD4+ or CD8+ T cells sorted from blood, obtained in a trial of the OX40 agonist ivuxolimab. This clonotype was obtained from an adult with an advanced solid tumor such as melanoma, head and neck, liver or kidney cancer. CDR3 sequence: CAWGSGTSYEQYF. DNA sequence: TGTGCCTGGGGGTCGGGGACCTCCTACGAGCAGTACTTC.